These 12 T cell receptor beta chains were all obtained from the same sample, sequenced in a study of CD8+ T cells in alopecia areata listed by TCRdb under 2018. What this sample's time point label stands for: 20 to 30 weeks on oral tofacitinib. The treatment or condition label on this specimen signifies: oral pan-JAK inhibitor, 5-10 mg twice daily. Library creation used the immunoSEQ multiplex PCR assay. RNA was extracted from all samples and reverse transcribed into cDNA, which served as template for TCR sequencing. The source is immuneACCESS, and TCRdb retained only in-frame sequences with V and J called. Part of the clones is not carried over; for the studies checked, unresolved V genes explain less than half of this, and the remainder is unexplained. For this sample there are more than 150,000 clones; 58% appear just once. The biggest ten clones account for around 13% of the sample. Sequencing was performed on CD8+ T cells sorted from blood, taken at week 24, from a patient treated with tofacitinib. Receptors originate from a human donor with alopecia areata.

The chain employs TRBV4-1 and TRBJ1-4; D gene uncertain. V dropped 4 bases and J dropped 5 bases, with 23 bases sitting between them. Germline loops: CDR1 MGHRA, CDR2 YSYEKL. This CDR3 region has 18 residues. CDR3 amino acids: CASSLRNRGPGSNEKLFF. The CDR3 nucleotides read TGCGCCAGCAGCCTTCGCAATCGAGGACCGGGGTCGAATGAAAAACTGTTTTTT.

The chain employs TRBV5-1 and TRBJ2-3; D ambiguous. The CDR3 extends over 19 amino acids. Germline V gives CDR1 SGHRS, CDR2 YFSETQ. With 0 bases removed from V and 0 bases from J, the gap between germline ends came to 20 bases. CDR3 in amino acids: CASSLAPPRRRVSTDTQYF. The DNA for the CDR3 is TGCGCCAGCAGCTTGGCCCCGCCTCGAAGACGAGTTAGCACAGATACGCAGTATTTT.

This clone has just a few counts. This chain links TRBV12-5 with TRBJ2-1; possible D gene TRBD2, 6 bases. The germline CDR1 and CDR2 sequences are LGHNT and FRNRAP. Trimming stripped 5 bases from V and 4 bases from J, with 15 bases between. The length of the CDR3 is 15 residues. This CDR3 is CASGPPSGRYNEQFF. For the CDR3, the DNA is TGTGCTAGTGGTCCGCCCTCGGGGAGGTACAATGAGCAGTTCTTC.

As DNA, the CDR3 is TGTGCCAGCAGCCCCCGAGGGACAGAAGATACGCAGTATTTT. It specifies CASSPRGTEDTQYF. V and J are TRBV13 and TRBJ2-3; 7 nucleotides align to TRBD1. With V trimmed by 5 bases and J by 5 bases, 7 bases remained unmatched. Looked up from germline, CDR1 is PRHDT and CDR2 is FYEKMQ (reference sequence). This CDR3 spans 14 amino acids.

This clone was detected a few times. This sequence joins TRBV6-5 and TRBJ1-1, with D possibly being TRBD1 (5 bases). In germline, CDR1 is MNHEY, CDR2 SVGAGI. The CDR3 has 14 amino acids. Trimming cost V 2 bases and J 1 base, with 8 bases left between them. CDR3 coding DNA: TGTGCCAGCAGTTACCTCGGACAGAACACTGAAGCTTTCTTT. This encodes CASSYLGQNTEAFF.

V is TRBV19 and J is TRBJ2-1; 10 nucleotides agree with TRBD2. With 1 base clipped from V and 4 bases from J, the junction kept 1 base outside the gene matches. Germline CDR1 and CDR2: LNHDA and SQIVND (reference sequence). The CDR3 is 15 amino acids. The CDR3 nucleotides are TGTGCCAGTAGTATAGGGACTAGCGGATACAATGAGCAGTTCTTC. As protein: CASSIGTSGYNEQFF.

DNA of the CDR3: TGTGCCAGCAGTGAACGGGGAGGATCCTCTGGCTACACCTTC. Translation: CASSERGGSSGYTF. The chain employs TRBV2 and TRBJ1-2; D is unclear. This CDR3 has 14 residues. In germline, CDR1 is SNHLY, CDR2 FYNNEI. V dropped 2 bases and J dropped 7 bases, with 14 bases sitting between them.

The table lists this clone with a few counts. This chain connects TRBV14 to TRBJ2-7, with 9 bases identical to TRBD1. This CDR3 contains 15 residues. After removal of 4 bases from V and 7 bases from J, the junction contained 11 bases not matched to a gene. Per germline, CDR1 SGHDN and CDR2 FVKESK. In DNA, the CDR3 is TGTGCCAGCAGCCCGACGCGGGACAGGGTGAATGAGCAGTACTTC. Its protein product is CASSPTRDRVNEQYF.

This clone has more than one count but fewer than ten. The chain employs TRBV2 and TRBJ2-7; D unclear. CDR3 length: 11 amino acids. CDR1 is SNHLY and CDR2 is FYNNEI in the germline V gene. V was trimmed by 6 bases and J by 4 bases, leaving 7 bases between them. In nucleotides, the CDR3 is TGTGCCAGCAGAGAACCTTACGAGCAGTACTTC. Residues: CASREPYEQYF. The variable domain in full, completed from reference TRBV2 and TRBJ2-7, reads EPEVTQTPSHQVTQMGQEVILRCVPISNHLYFYWYRQILGQKVEFLVSFYNNEISEKSEIFDDQFSVERPDGSNFTLKIRSTKLEDSAMYFCASREPYEQYFGPGTRLTVT.

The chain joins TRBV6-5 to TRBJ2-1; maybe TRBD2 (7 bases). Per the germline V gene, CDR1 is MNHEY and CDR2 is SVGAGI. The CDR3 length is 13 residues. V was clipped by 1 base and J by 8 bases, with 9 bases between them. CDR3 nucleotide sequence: TGTGCCAGCAGTTACTGGGGGGGCGATGAGCAGTTCTTC. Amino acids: CASSYWGGDEQFF.

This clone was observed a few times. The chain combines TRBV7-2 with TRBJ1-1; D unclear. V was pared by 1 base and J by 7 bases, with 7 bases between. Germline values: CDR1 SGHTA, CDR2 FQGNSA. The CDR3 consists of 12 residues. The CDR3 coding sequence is TGTGCCAGCAGCTTAGGGGTTAGTGAAGCTTTCTTT. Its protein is CASSLGVSEAFF.

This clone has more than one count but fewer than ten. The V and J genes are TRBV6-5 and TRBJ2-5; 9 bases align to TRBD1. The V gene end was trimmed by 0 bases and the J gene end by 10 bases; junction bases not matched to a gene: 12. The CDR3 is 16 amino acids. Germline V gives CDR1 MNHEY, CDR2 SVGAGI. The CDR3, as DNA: TGTGCCAGCAGTTACTCATCAGGGACAGGGCCCGAGGGCCAGTACTTC. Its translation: CASSYSSGTGPEGQYF.